The subject of this entry is one T cell receptor beta chain. These data come from a study of control samples from healthy donors and cancer patients. Germline CDR1 reads MNHEY; CDR2 reads SVGAGI. The trim removed 8 bases at V and 7 bases at J, leaving 7 bases unmatched. CDR3 size: 12 residues. TCRdb keeps only in-frame clones here, not all; method: immunoSEQ multiplex PCR. The table records about 150,000 clones, around nine tenths of them present only once. The material sequenced was blood. V gene TRBV6-5 combines with J gene TRBJ1-1, with 7 bases identical to TRBD1. The origin of this receptor is a man younger than 35 in good health. The CDR3 protein is CASRDRDGEAFF. For the CDR3, the DNA is TGTGCCAGCCGAGACAGGGACGGTGAAGCTTTCTTT.